These 3 T cell receptor beta chains share one sample of origin, sequenced in a study of long-term antiretroviral therapy in people with HIV. At survey level, the immunoSEQ assay was run in its v3.0 version. The repertoire was sequenced with immunoSEQ multiplex PCR; TCRdb's copy has only in-frame clones and lacks some. The data contain around 20,000 clones, 65% to 80% of them seen just once; the ten biggest clones take up more than 9%. Here the sequenced sample was unsorted PBMCs, taken 0.5 years before starting antiretroviral therapy. All receptors come from a man aged 18 to 29 with HIV.

This clone turned up a few times. The chain is built from TRBV7-2 and TRBJ1-2; TRBD1 matches at 10 bases. Trimming at V came to 7 bases and at J to 3 bases, leaving 14 bases not matched to a gene. The CDR3 sequence is 17 residues long. The V gene's germline CDR1 is SGHTA and CDR2 FQGNSA. CDR3 bases: TGTGCCAGCATCCTGCCCGGCTCCGGGACAGGGGACTATGGCTACACCTTC. Amino acid sequence: CASILPGSGTGDYGYTF.

The chain uses TRBV9 and TRBJ2-2; 9 nucleotides agree with TRBD1. Germline lookup yields CDR1 SGDLS and CDR2 YYNGEE. With 2 bases clipped from V and 6 bases from J, the junction kept 11 bases outside the gene matches. The CDR3 totals 17 residues. The CDR3 DNA sequence: TGTGCCAGCAGCGTGCCGGCGACAGGGGGGAGTGCCGGGGAGCTGTTTTTT. Amino acid sequence: CASSVPATGGSAGELFF.

The V and J genes are TRBV29-1 and TRBJ2-5; D perhaps matches TRBD2 (5 bases). The CDR3 loop spans 14 amino acids. Trimming stripped 7 bases from V and 2 bases from J, with 17 bases between. Germline V CDR1 and CDR2: SQVTM, ANQGSEA. The CDR3 reads CSASGRRPQETQYF. The CDR3 nucleotides are TGCAGCGCCTCGGGAAGACGGCCTCAAGAGACCCAGTACTTC.